A single T cell receptor (beta chain) is shown here with its context. Its antigen is not identified. The source of the sample is a study of T cells in Graves' hyperthyroidism and ophthalmopathy. Study results and caveats: Most thyroid clonotypes with frequency above 0.001 were detected in blood. A model of 13 V-J pairs discriminated ophthalmopathy from stable hyperthyroidism.

Pregnant or lactating patients were excluded, as were those with uncontrolled infection or other autoimmune disease. V was clipped by 6 bases and J by 4 bases; unmatched bases: 11. The CDR3 totals 14 residues. CDR1 is SQVTM and CDR2 is ANQGSEA in the germline V gene. The investigators amplified TCR beta CDR3 regions from RNA transcripts. The HTBI primer set served for first-round RT-PCR of the TCR CDR3. Via MiXCR, TCRdb re-called the multiplex PCR reads, giving one row per CDR3 protein. In the table there are 450,000 to 700,000 distinct CDR3 sequences, around 45% of which are singletons. This TCR was sampled from an adult woman with Graves' disease, either hyperthyroidism or ophthalmopathy (not recorded which). The V and J genes are TRBV29-1 and TRBJ1-1, with 7 bases aligning to TRBD1. Sequenced: peripheral blood or thyroid tissue (not recorded which). The CDR3, as DNA: TGCAGCGTGGGAATGGACAGGACTATCACTGAAGCTTTCTTT. Protein: CSVGMDRTITEAFF.